These T cell receptor beta chains were read from a single sample in a study of blood T cell repertoires in COVID-19. The protocol was immunoSEQ multiplex PCR, while the TCRdb copy is restricted to in-frame clones and leaves out a portion. The sample yields over 150,000 clones, around 87% seen once. Sequenced material: peripheral blood. The receptors originated from a man aged 35 to 55 with active or convalescent COVID-19. Each CDR3 is given with its conserved first and last residue. A D gene is named only where the DNA matches it firmly. Clone sizes are given selectively: once, few, many, or a class where the clone is expanded.

D gene: .
clone size: few
J gene: TRBJ1-1
V gene: TRBV10-3
CDR3 DNA: TGTGCCATCAGTGAGTCTACAGATATGAACACTGAAGCTTTCTTT
CDR3 protein: CAISESTDMNTEAFF

D gene: TRBD1
clone size: .
J gene: TRBJ1-2
V gene: TRBV29-1
CDR3 DNA: TGCAGCGTTGAAACTCCCACAGGGGCAGGGCGCGGCTACACCTTC
CDR3 protein: CSVETPTGAGRGYTF

D gene: TRBD1
clone size: once
J gene: TRBJ2-2
V gene: TRBV14
CDR3 DNA: TGTGCCAGCAGTCGTACAGGGGGCCCGAACACCGGGGAGCTGTTTTTT
CDR3 protein: CASSRTGGPNTGELFF

D gene: .
clone size: .
J gene: TRBJ1-1
V gene: TRBV6-1
CDR3 DNA: TGTGCCAGCAGTGATAGGAGCGGGAACACTGAAGCTTTCTTT
CDR3 protein: CASSDRSGNTEAFF

D gene: TRBD2
clone size: few
J gene: TRBJ2-5
V gene: TRBV19
CDR3 DNA: TGTGCCAGTAGTATAACCCGGGGGGTGAGAGAGACCCAGTACTTC
CDR3 protein: CASSITRGVRETQYF

D gene: .
clone size: .
J gene: TRBJ2-3
V gene: TRBV5-1
CDR3 DNA: TGCGCCAGCAGCCCGGGGGTCACAGATACGCAGTATTTT
CDR3 protein: CASSPGVTDTQYF

D gene: .
clone size: .
J gene: TRBJ1-4
V gene: TRBV7-2
CDR3 DNA: TGTGCCAGCAGCCCCGACCACTCGGGTGATGAAAAACTGTTTTTT
CDR3 protein: CASSPDHSGDEKLFF

D gene: .
clone size: .
J gene: TRBJ1-5
V gene: TRBV6-1
CDR3 DNA: TGTGCCAGCAGTGAGGGCAGTCCCTTTTATAGCAATCAGCCCCAGCATTTT
CDR3 protein: CASSEGSPFYSNQPQHF

D gene: .
clone size: once
J gene: TRBJ1-6
V gene: TRBV30
CDR3 DNA: TGTGCCTGGAGTCCCACTTCTTCGCCCCTCCACTTT
CDR3 protein: CAWSPTSSPLHF

D gene: .
clone size: .
J gene: TRBJ1-1
V gene: TRBV9
CDR3 DNA: TGTGCCAGCAGCGAGGGGAGGGGTATGAACACTGAAGCTTTCTTT
CDR3 protein: CASSEGRGMNTEAFF

D gene: .
clone size: .
J gene: TRBJ2-4
V gene: TRBV9
CDR3 DNA: TGTGCCAGCAGCCCCGAGCCAGGGTGGAACATTCAGTACTTC
CDR3 protein: CASSPEPGWNIQYF

D gene: TRBD1
clone size: once
J gene: TRBJ2-3
V gene: TRBV7-8
CDR3 DNA: TGTGCCAGCAGCTTAGCACAGGGGCTGACAGATACGCAGTATTTT
CDR3 protein: CASSLAQGLTDTQYF

D gene: TRBD2
clone size: few
J gene: TRBJ2-1
V gene: TRBV6-4
CDR3 DNA: TGTGCCAGCAGTAGCACTAGCGGGGGCTACAATGAGCAGTTCTTC
CDR3 protein: CASSSTSGGYNEQFF

D gene: .
clone size: .
J gene: TRBJ1-1
V gene: TRBV12-3/TRBV12-4
CDR3 DNA: TGTGCCAGCAGTTTTATCGAAGCTTTCTTT
CDR3 protein: CASSFIEAFF

D gene: TRBD2
clone size: .
J gene: TRBJ2-1
V gene: TRBV19
CDR3 DNA: TGTGCCAGTAGTGAAACTAGCGGGGGAGCCAAGCAGTTCTTC
CDR3 protein: CASSETSGGAKQFF

D gene: TRBD1
clone size: .
J gene: TRBJ2-7
V gene: TRBV29-1
CDR3 DNA: TGCAGCGTCACGACAGGGTCCCACGAGCAGTACTTC
CDR3 protein: CSVTTGSHEQYF

D gene: TRBD1
clone size: .
J gene: TRBJ2-1
V gene: TRBV2
CDR3 DNA: TGTGCCAGCAGTATTACAGGGGGCGTGTACAATGAGCAGTTCTTC
CDR3 protein: CASSITGGVYNEQFF

D gene: .
clone size: .
J gene: TRBJ2-7
V gene: TRBV10-3
CDR3 DNA: TGTGCCACCAATTGGCGGGGAGAGCAGTACTTC
CDR3 protein: CATNWRGEQYF

D gene: TRBD2
clone size: .
J gene: TRBJ2-1
V gene: TRBV6-2/TRBV6-3
CDR3 DNA: TGTGCCAGCAGTGACTGGACTAGCGGGGGGTCCAATGAGCAGTTCTTC
CDR3 protein: CASSDWTSGGSNEQFF

D gene: .
clone size: .
J gene: TRBJ2-7
V gene: TRBV11-2
CDR3 DNA: TGTGCCAGCAGCTACTCGCAACAGGGGGGGACCTACGAGCAGTACTTC
CDR3 protein: CASSYSQQGGTYEQYF

D gene: TRBD1
clone size: .
J gene: TRBJ1-1
V gene: TRBV30
CDR3 DNA: TGTGCCTGGAGTGTAGGGGGCCTCATGAACACTGAAGCTTTCTTT
CDR3 protein: CAWSVGGLMNTEAFF

D gene: .
clone size: .
J gene: TRBJ1-6
V gene: TRBV28
CDR3 DNA: TGTGCCAGCACCCCCGGACTTAATTCACCCCTCCACTTT
CDR3 protein: CASTPGLNSPLHF

D gene: TRBD1
clone size: .
J gene: TRBJ1-2
V gene: TRBV7-9
CDR3 DNA: TGTGCCAGCCTGACAGGACAGGGGGGTAACTATGGCTACACCTTC
CDR3 protein: CASLTGQGGNYGYTF

D gene: .
clone size: .
J gene: TRBJ1-1
V gene: TRBV2
CDR3 DNA: TGTGCCAGCGTGGAGACAGCCGTGAACACTGAAGCTTTCTTT
CDR3 protein: CASVETAVNTEAFF

D gene: .
clone size: .
J gene: TRBJ1-2
V gene: TRBV28
CDR3 DNA: TGTGCCAGCAGTTTTGACATTAACTATGGCTACACCTTC
CDR3 protein: CASSFDINYGYTF

D gene: TRBD1
clone size: .
J gene: TRBJ1-4
V gene: TRBV5-5
CDR3 DNA: TGTGCCAGCAGCTTGGAGGGACAGACGGGTGAAAAACTGTTTTTT
CDR3 protein: CASSLEGQTGEKLFF

D gene: .
clone size: .
J gene: TRBJ2-3
V gene: TRBV10-3
CDR3 DNA: TGTGCCATCACCAGGGGATGGGGCACAGATACGCAGTATTTT
CDR3 protein: CAITRGWGTDTQYF

D gene: .
clone size: .
J gene: TRBJ2-5
V gene: TRBV7-9
CDR3 DNA: TGTGCCAGCAGCTTAGAAACATTTTTGGAGACCCAGTACTTC
CDR3 protein: CASSLETFLETQYF

D gene: .
clone size: few
J gene: TRBJ1-1
V gene: TRBV11-3
CDR3 DNA: TGTGCCAGCAGACAAAAACCGGGCAGGGGAGAAGCTTTCTTT
CDR3 protein: CASRQKPGRGEAFF